One and the same sample provided the 14 T cell receptor beta chains below, sequenced in a study of human T cells and chemical hapten exposure. One entry per CDR3 protein results from TCRdb running MiXCR on the RACE reads. Among more than 250,000 distinct CDR3 sequences listed, more than 6.5% were seen once. This sample's time point: pre-sensitization, week 0. Treatment indicated: therapeutic diphenylcyclopropenone sensitization with weekly scalp DPC. Sample: whole blood, taken in connection with sensitization to the hapten diphenylcyclopropenone (DPC). The receptor set was obtained from a middle-aged woman with alopecia areata. Some clones in this sample may be carry-over from other donors' samples.

This clonotype was counted many times. The chain combines TRBV4-3 with TRBJ2-3; 10 nucleotides align to TRBD1. In germline, CDR1 is LGHNA, CDR2 YSLEER. V lost 3 bases and J lost 2; bases outside the gene matches: 11. The CDR3 is made up of 18 amino acids. DNA of the CDR3: TGCGCCAGCAGCCAGTTACAAAGAGGGACAGGGGACACAGATACGCAGTATTTT. Protein sequence: CASSQLQRGTGDTDTQYF.

DNA for the CDR3: TGTGCCAGCACACCTAATGGCTTTTTCCTCCACTTT. It translates to CASTPNGFFLHF. This chain joins TRBV6-6 and TRBJ1-6, with D unclear. The germline V gene has CDR1 MNHNY and CDR2 SVGAGI (reference sequence). The CDR3 totals 12 residues. Deletions cut 7 bases from V and 15 bases from J, with 16 bases between.

J is TRBJ2-5 and V is TRBV10-3; no clear D. This CDR3 is 15 amino acids long. CDR1 is ENHRY and CDR2 is SYGVKD in the germline V gene. The germline V and J ends were trimmed by 3 bases and 1 base, with 12 bases remaining between them. The DNA for the CDR3 is TGTGCCATCAGTGATAGGGTGGCAACCCAAGAGACCCAGTACTTC. It specifies CAISDRVATQETQYF.

This clonotype has only a few counts. The CDR3: CSARAGRSVETQYF. DNA of the CDR3: TGCAGTGCTAGAGCAGGAAGGAGCGTAGAGACCCAGTACTTC. This chain joins TRBV20-1 and TRBJ2-5, with D uncertain. Germline CDR1 is DFQATT and CDR2 is SNEGSKA (reference sequence). This CDR3 is built from 14 residues. Trimming removed 1 base at V and 4 bases at J, with 13 bases between.

This clonotype was detected a few times. The chain recombines TRBV6-4 with TRBJ2-1; D is perhaps TRBD1 (6 bases). CDR1 and CDR2 from the germline V gene are MRHNA and SNTAGT. The CDR3 spans 13 residues. Trimming took 5 bases from V and 5 from J, leaving 10 bases between them. The DNA of the CDR3 is TGTGCCAGCAGTACAGGGTACAACAATGAGCAGTTCTTC. Protein product: CASSTGYNNEQFF.

This rearrangement joins TRBV20-1 to TRBJ1-6; 9 nucleotides agree with TRBD1. The CDR3 covers 14 residues. Losses at the gene ends were 4 bases for V and 8 bases for J; bases not matched to a gene: 6. CDR1 and CDR2 (germline): DFQATT, SNEGSKA (reference sequence). The CDR3 is CSAKAGQGDSPLHF. The DNA of the CDR3 is TGCAGTGCTAAGGCGGGACAGGGAGATTCACCCCTCCACTTT.

This chain connects TRBV9 to TRBJ2-2; D is ambiguous. This CDR3 spans 14 amino acids. Germline loops: CDR1 SGDLS, CDR2 YYNGEE. Trimming pared 0 bases from V and 2 bases from J, leaving 5 bases between. This CDR3 reads CASSVVPNTGELFF. The CDR3 bases are TGTGCCAGCAGCGTAGTCCCCAACACCGGGGAGCTGTTTTTT.

The chain is built from TRBV29-1 and TRBJ2-7, with D possibly being TRBD1 (6 bases). This CDR3 is 13 amino acids long. Germline CDR1 SQVTM, CDR2 ANQGSEA. V shed 6 bases and J shed 3 bases, with 15 bases lying between them. The CDR3 loop is CSVGSTGNYEQYF. Here the CDR3 DNA reads TGCAGCGTCGGATCGACAGGAAACTACGAGCAGTACTTC.

The chain carries TRBV12-3 or TRBV12-4 and TRBJ2-3; D might be TRBD1 or TRBD2, each matching 5 bases. V dropped 2 bases and J dropped 6 bases, with 18 bases sitting between them. This CDR3 region has 16 residues. The CDR3 DNA reads TGTGCCAGCAGTTTATCGGGACCCCCTGAGTCGGATACGCAGTATTTT. Translation gives CASSLSGPPESDTQYF.

This clonotype was seen only a few times. The V and J genes are TRBV7-6 and TRBJ2-3, with TRBD1 matching 9 bases. Trimming removed 1 base from V and 8 bases from J; junction bases left unmatched: 10. This CDR3 comprises 16 residues. Per the germline V gene, CDR1 is SGHVS and CDR2 is FNYEAQ. The DNA of the CDR3 is TGTGCCAGCAGCTTAGTCGGGACAGGGCCGCGAGGTACGCAGTATTTT. Protein: CASSLVGTGPRGTQYF.

This clonotype occurred many times. The CDR3 reads CASSLSGKTGELFF. In nucleotides, the CDR3 is TGCGCCAGCAGCTTGAGCGGGAAGACCGGGGAGCTGTTTTTT. This sequence joins TRBV5-1 and TRBJ2-2; 7 nucleotides line up with TRBD2. This CDR3 spans 14 amino acids. V lost 1 base to trimming and J lost 5 bases; unmatched junction nucleotides: 2. Germline lookup yields CDR1 SGHRS and CDR2 YFSETQ.

The V and J genes are TRBV6-6 and TRBJ2-1, with 10 bases matching TRBD1. Germline CDR1 reads MNHNY; CDR2 reads SVGAGI (reference sequence). The CDR3 contains 15 residues. Trimming took 5 bases from V and 8 from J; bases not matched to a gene: 9. CDR3 loop: CASSDPGQGSDEQFF. The CDR3, as DNA: TGTGCCAGCAGTGATCCGGGACAGGGGTCCGATGAGCAGTTCTTC.

This clonotype occurred a few times. The chain combines TRBV6-1 with TRBJ1-1; D is undetermined. The ends were cut back, 0 bases at V and 1 base at J, with 6 bases in the middle. CDR1 is MNHNS, CDR2 SASEGT, per germline. The length of the CDR3 is 14 residues. The CDR3 here is CASSEAGQNTEAFF. CDR3 bases: TGTGCCAGCAGTGAAGCAGGCCAGAACACTGAAGCTTTCTTT.

This clonotype was seen more than once but under ten times. This chain connects TRBV7-2 to TRBJ2-5, with 12 bases fitting TRBD2. Germline trimming cut 5 bases from V and 7 bases from J; bases unmatched to any gene: 11. The germline CDR1 and CDR2 sequences are SGHTA and FQGNSA. The CDR3 runs to 16 residues. CDR3 region: CASSRTGLAGSGTQYF. The CDR3 region has the DNA TGTGCCAGCAGCCGAACGGGACTAGCGGGCTCTGGGACCCAGTACTTC.